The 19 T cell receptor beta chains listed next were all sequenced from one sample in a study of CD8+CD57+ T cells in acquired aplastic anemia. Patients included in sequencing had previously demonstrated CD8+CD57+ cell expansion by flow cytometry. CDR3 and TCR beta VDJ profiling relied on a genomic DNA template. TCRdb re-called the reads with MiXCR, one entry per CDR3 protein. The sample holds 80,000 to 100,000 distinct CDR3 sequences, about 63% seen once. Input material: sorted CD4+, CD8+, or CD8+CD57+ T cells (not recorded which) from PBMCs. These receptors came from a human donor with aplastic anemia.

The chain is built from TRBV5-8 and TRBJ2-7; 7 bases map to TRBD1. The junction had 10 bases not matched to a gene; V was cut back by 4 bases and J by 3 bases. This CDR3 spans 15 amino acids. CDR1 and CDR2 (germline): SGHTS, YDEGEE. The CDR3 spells CASSMNRDSDYEQYF. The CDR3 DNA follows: TGTGCCAGCAGCATGAACCGGGACAGCGACTACGAGCAGTACTTC.

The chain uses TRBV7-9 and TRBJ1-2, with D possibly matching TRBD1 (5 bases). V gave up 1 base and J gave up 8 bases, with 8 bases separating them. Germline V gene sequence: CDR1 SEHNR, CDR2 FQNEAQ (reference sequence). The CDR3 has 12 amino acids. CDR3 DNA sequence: TGTGCCAGCAGCTTAGTCGGGGGAGGCTACACCTTC. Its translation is CASSLVGGGYTF.

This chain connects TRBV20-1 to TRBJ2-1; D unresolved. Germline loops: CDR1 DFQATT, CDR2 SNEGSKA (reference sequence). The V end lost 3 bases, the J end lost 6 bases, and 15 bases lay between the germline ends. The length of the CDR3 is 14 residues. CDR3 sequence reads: CSARNWKGRNEQFF. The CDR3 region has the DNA TGCAGTGCTAGGAATTGGAAAGGACGCAATGAGCAGTTCTTC.

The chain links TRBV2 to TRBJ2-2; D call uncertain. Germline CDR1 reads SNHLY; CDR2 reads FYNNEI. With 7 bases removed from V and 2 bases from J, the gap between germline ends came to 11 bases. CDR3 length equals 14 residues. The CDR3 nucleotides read TGTGCCAGCAAAAGGACCTCTAACACCGGGGAGCTGTTTTTT. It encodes CASKRTSNTGELFF.

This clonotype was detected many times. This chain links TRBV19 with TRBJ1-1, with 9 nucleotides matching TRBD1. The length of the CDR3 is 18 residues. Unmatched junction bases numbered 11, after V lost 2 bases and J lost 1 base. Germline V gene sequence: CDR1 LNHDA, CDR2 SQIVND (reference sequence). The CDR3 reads CASSIKGQGFGENTEAFF. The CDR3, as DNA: TGTGCCAGTAGTATAAAGGGACAGGGTTTCGGGGAGAACACTGAAGCTTTCTTT. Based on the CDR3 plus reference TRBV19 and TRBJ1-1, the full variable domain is DGGITQSPKYLFRKEGQNVTLSCEQNLNHDAMYWYRQDPGQGLRLIYYSQIVNDFQKGDIAEGYSVSREKKESFPLTVTSAQKNPTAFYLCASSIKGQGFGENTEAFFGQGTRLTVV.

This chain's CDR3 is CASSLEGDRGLSGYTF. The DNA of the CDR3 is TGTGCCAGCAGCTTAGAGGGGGACAGGGGACTTAGTGGCTACACCTTC. The chain has TRBV7-8 and TRBJ1-2; 10 nucleotides agree with TRBD1. This CDR3 comprises 16 residues. The V gene end was trimmed by 1 base and the J gene end by 7 bases; junction bases not matched to a gene: 9. CDR1 is SGHVS, CDR2 FQNEAQ, per germline.

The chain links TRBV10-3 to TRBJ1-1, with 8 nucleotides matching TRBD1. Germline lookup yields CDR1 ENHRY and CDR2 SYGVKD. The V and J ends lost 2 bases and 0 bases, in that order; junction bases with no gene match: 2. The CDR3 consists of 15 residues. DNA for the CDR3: TGTGCCATCAGTGAGCAGGGGGCAATGAACACTGAAGCTTTCTTT. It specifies CAISEQGAMNTEAFF.

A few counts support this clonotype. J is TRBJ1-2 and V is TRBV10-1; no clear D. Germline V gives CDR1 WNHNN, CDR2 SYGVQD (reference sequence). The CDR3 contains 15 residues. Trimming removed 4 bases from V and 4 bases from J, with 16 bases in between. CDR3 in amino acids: CASSATELSCYGYTF. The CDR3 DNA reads TGCGCCAGCAGTGCTACAGAGTTATCCTGCTATGGCTACACCTTC.

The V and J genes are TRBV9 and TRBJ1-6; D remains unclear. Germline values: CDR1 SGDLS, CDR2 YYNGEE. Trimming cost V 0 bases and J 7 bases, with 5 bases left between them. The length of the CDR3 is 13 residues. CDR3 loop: CASSVVVNSPLHF. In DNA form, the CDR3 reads TGTGCCAGCAGCGTAGTAGTAAATTCACCCCTCCACTTT.

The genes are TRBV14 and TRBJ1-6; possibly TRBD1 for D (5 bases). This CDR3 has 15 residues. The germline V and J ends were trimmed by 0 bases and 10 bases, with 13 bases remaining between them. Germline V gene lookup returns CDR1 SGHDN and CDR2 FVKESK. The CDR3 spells CASSQDPGVGSPLHF. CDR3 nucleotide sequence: TGTGCCAGCAGCCAAGATCCGGGGGTTGGATCACCCCTCCACTTT.

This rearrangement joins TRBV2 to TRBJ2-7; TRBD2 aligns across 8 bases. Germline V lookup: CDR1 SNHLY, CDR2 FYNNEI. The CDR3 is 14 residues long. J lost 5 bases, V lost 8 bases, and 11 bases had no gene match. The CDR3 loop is CASEVDSSGNEQYF. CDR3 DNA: TGTGCCAGCGAAGTTGATAGTAGCGGGAACGAGCAGTACTTC.

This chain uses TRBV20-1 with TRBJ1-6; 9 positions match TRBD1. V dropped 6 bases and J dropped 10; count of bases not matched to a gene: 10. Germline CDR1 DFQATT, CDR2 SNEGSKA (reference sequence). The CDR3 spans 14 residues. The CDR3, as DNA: TGCAGTGCCGAGAGACAGGGGGTGCACTCACCCCTCCACTTT. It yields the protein CSAERQGVHSPLHF.

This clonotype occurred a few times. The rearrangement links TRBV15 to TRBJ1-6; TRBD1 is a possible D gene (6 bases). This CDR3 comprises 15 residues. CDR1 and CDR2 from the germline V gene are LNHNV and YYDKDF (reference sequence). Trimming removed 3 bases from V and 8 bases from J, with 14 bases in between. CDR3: CATSSRTVSDSPLHF. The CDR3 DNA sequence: TGTGCCACCAGCAGCAGGACAGTCTCAGATTCACCCCTCCACTTT. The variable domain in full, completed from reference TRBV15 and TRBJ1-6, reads DAMVIQNPRYQVTQFGKPVTLSCSQTLNHNVMYWYQQKSSQAPKLLFHYYDKDFNNEADTPDNFQSRRPNTSFCFLDIRSPGLGDTAMYLCATSSRTVSDSPLHFGNGTRLTVT.

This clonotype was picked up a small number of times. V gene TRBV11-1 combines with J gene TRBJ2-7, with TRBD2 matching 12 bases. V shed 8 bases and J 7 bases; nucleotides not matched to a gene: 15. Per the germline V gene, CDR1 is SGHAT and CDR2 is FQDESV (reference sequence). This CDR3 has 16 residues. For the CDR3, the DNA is TGTGCCAGCGGGTCGACTCCTGGGCTAGCGGGGGGGGAGCAGTACTTC. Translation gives CASGSTPGLAGGEQYF.

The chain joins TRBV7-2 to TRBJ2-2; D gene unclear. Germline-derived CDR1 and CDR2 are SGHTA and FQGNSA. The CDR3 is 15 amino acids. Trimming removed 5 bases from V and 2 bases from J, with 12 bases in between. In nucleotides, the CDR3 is TGTGCCAGCAGCCCACCAAGGAGTAACACCGGGGAGCTGTTTTTT. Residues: CASSPPRSNTGELFF.

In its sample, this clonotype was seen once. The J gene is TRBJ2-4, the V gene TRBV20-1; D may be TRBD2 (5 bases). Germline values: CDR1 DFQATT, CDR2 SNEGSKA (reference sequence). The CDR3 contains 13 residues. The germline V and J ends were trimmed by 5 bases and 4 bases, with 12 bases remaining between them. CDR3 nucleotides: TGCAGTGCTGTAGGGTGGGAGAAAAACATTCAGTACTTC. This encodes CSAVGWEKNIQYF.

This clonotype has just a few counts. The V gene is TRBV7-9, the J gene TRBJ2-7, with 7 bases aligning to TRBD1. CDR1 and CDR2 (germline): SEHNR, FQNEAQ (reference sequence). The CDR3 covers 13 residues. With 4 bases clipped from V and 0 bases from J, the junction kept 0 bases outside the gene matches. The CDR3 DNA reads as TGTGCCAGCAGCTGGGACAGCTCCTACGAGCAGTACTTC. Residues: CASSWDSSYEQYF.

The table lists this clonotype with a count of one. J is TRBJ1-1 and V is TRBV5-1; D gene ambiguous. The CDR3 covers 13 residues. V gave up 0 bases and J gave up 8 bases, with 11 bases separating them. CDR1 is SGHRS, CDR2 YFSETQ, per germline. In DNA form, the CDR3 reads TGCGCCAGCAGCTTGGCCGGTGGACTAGAAGCTTTCTTT. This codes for CASSLAGGLEAFF.

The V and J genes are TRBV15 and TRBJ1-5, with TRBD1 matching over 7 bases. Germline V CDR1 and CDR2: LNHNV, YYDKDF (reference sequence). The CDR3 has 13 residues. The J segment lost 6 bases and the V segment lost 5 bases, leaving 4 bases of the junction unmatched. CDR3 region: CATSGQAGQPQHF. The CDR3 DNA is TGTGCCACCAGCGGACAGGCGGGTCAGCCCCAGCATTTT.